The 31 T cell receptor beta chains below were found in one sample sequenced in a study of shared clonotypes between healthy human individuals. TCRdb keeps only in-frame clones here, not all; method: immunoSEQ multiplex PCR. The profile shows some 200,000 clones, approximately 65% of them singletons. Sequencing input: memory CD4+ T cells sorted from blood. Subset defined: CD45RA-negative fraction. The receptors come from a man aged 25 to 40 in good health.

This rearrangement joins TRBV5-1 to TRBJ2-7; TRBD1 is a possible D gene (5 bases). Germline-derived CDR1 and CDR2 are SGHRS and YFSETQ. This CDR3 has 12 residues. V lost 2 bases, J lost 5 bases, and 8 bases lay in between. CDR3 region: CASSLGVHEQYF. The CDR3 DNA sequence: TGCGCCAGCAGCTTAGGGGTGCACGAGCAGTACTTC. The whole variable domain, remainder taken from reference TRBV5-1 and TRBJ2-7, is KAGVTQTPRYLIKTRGQQVTLSCSPISGHRSVSWYQQTPGQGLQFLFEYFSETQRNKGNFPGRFSGRQFSNSRSEMNVSTLELGDSALYLCASSLGVHEQYFGPGTRLTVT.

This clone was recorded a few times. The chain joins TRBV29-1 to TRBJ1-2, with a tentative D call TRBD1 (5 bases). The CDR3 covers 12 residues. V was pared by 2 bases and J by 8 bases, with 12 bases between. Germline values: CDR1 SQVTM, CDR2 ANQGSEA. The CDR3 is CSVEQGGVGYTF. In DNA, the CDR3 is TGCAGCGTTGAACAGGGAGGGGTGGGCTACACCTTC.

The chain couples TRBV30 to TRBJ1-1, with D unclear. There are 15 residues in the CDR3. The germline V gene has CDR1 GTSNPN and CDR2 SVGIG (reference sequence). Trimming left V 2 bases short and J 1 base short, with 14 bases between. CDR3 amino acids: CAWSPGWGTNTEAFF. As DNA, the CDR3 is TGTGCCTGGAGTCCTGGGTGGGGTACGAACACTGAAGCTTTCTTT.

V usage is TRBV6-6 and J usage is TRBJ2-7; D could derive from TRBD1 or TRBD2 (5 bases each). Germline CDR1 is MNHNY and CDR2 is SVGAGI (reference sequence). V was shortened by 7 bases and J by 4 bases, with 17 bases between the two germline ends. The CDR3 extends over 14 amino acids. Written as DNA, the CDR3 is TGTGCCAGCACAGGGATCGGGATAGTGTACGAGCAGTACTTC. Translated: CASTGIGIVYEQYF.

CDR3 region: CASSLVPSGISYNEQFF. The DNA for the CDR3 is TGCGCCAGCAGCTTGGTTCCTAGCGGAATCTCCTACAATGAGCAGTTCTTC. The chain carries TRBV5-1 and TRBJ2-1; 7 bases are shared with TRBD2. Per germline, CDR1 SGHRS and CDR2 YFSETQ. Trimming cost V 0 bases and J 0 bases; bases outside gene matches: 6. The CDR3 has 17 residues. Filled out from reference TRBV5-1 and TRBJ2-1, the complete variable domain reads KAGVTQTPRYLIKTRGQQVTLSCSPISGHRSVSWYQQTPGQGLQFLFEYFSETQRNKGNFPGRFSGRQFSNSRSEMNVSTLELGDSALYLCASSLVPSGISYNEQFFGPGTRLTVL.

This clone has ten or more counts. This chain joins TRBV7-8 and TRBJ2-3; no firm D call. V was clipped by 2 bases and J by 4 bases, with 4 bases between them. The CDR3 contains 12 residues. Germline-derived CDR1 and CDR2 are SGHVS and FQNEAQ. CDR3: CASSLRPDTQYF. DNA of the CDR3: TGTGCCAGCAGCTTAAGGCCAGATACGCAGTATTTT.

V and J are TRBV6-5 and TRBJ1-2; no firm D call. V dropped 8 bases and J dropped 6 bases, with 4 bases sitting between them. Germline lookup yields CDR1 MNHEY and CDR2 SVGAGI. The CDR3 contains 9 residues. This chain's CDR3 is CASGDGYTF. The CDR3 DNA follows: TGTGCCAGCGGAGATGGCTACACCTTC.

This clone was counted only a few times. DNA of the CDR3: TGTGCCAGCAGCCCCGGGGGGAGCTCCTACAATGAGCAGTTCTTC. Translating it yields CASSPGGSSYNEQFF. This sequence joins TRBV7-9 and TRBJ2-1; the match to TRBD2 covers 7 bases. The germline V gene encodes CDR1 SEHNR and CDR2 FQNEAQ (reference sequence). Losses at the gene ends were 5 bases for V and 0 bases for J; bases not matched to a gene: 4. CDR3 length: 15 amino acids.

This clone has only one observation. The rearrangement uses TRBV25-1 and TRBJ2-3; D gene ambiguous. V lost 0 bases to trimming and J lost 5 bases, with 3 bases between them. CDR3 length: 12 amino acids. Germline V gene lookup returns CDR1 MGHDK and CDR2 SYGVNS. The CDR3 here is CASSEYQDTQYF. DNA of the CDR3: TGTGCCAGCAGTGAATATCAAGATACGCAGTATTTT.

The rearrangement uses TRBV7-2 and TRBJ2-3; no clear D gene. Germline CDR1 SGHTA, CDR2 FQGNSA. The CDR3 loop spans 15 amino acids. Trimming removed 5 bases at V and 9 bases at J, with 21 bases between. Written as DNA, the CDR3 is TGTGCCAGCAGCAACAGACAACAAATCGATTTGACGCAGTATTTT. Translating gives CASSNRQQIDLTQYF.

The chain recombines TRBV6-1 with TRBJ1-1; no definite D call. Trimming shortened V by 5 bases and J by 11 bases, and 24 bases separated the two germline ends. CDR3 length equals 15 residues. Germline CDR1 MNHNS, CDR2 SASEGT. For the CDR3, the DNA is TGTGCCAGCAGTCCCATCGGGTACAACACCCTTTACGCTTTCTTT. Its translation is CASSPIGYNTLYAFF.

This clone has only a few counts. The sample has other DNA sequences that encode this CDR3 too. This chain connects TRBV5-6 to TRBJ2-1; no reliable D call. Between the trimmed V and J ends, which lost 1 base and 4 bases, there was a span of 12 bases. This CDR3 has 15 residues. Per germline, CDR1 SGHDT and CDR2 YYEEEE. The CDR3 bases are TGTGCCAGCAGCTTGCGGGTAGGGCTGTACAATGAGCAGTTCTTC. This sequence encodes CASSLRVGLYNEQFF.

V usage is TRBV10-3 and J usage is TRBJ2-3; 7 bases agree with TRBD2. Per the germline V gene, CDR1 is ENHRY and CDR2 is SYGVKD. The CDR3 extends over 16 amino acids. With V trimmed by 4 bases and J by 0 bases, 7 bases remained unmatched. The CDR3 reads CAISGGASGSTDTQYF. CDR3 in DNA: TGTGCCATCAGTGGCGGTGCTAGCGGTAGCACAGATACGCAGTATTTT.

As for this clone: Here the CDR3 omits its conserved ending phenylalanine or tryptophan, so a read error is the likely source. No DNA is shown, since the ends of the CDR3 on it are uncertain; the CDR3 is the one TCRdb lists. The chain carries TRBV6-1 and TRBJ2-7; TRBD1, the table's D call, lacks a check against the DNA. Germline-derived CDR1 and CDR2 are MNHNS and SASEGT. Ends included, the CDR3 has 11 residues. The CDR3 reads CASSYGQSSVI.

The rearrangement links TRBV6-5 to TRBJ2-3, with TRBD1 as a possible D gene (5 bases). Trimming removed 4 bases at V and 4 bases at J, with 12 bases between. Germline CDR1 is MNHEY and CDR2 is SVGAGI. This CDR3 region has 14 residues. The CDR3 nucleotides read TGTGCCAGCAGTTCATCAGGGATCGCAGATACGCAGTATTTT. Protein: CASSSSGIADTQYF.

The genes are TRBV14 and TRBJ2-5; 7 positions agree with TRBD2. After removal of 4 bases from V and 2 bases from J, the junction contained 4 bases not matched to a gene. Germline V CDR1 and CDR2: SGHDN, FVKESK. The length of the CDR3 is 14 residues. This CDR3 reads CASSPGGTQETQYF. Here the CDR3 DNA reads TGTGCCAGCAGCCCGGGGGGAACTCAAGAGACCCAGTACTTC.

V gene TRBV7-8 combines with J gene TRBJ1-3; D is unresolved. The CDR3 contains 19 residues. Germline V gene data show CDR1 as SGHVS and CDR2 as FQNEAQ. Between the trimmed V and J ends, which lost 0 bases and 2 bases, there was a span of 20 bases. The CDR3 region is CASSLALGRRQRAGNTIYF. CDR3 DNA: TGTGCCAGCAGCTTAGCGCTAGGCCGTCGCCAGCGGGCTGGAAACACCATATATTTT.

This clone was seen more than once but under ten times. V is TRBV6-5 and J is TRBJ1-1, with D possibly TRBD1 on 5 matching bases. This CDR3 is built from 13 residues. The V end lost 10 bases, the J end lost 4 bases, and 16 bases lay between the germline ends. Germline V gene sequence: CDR1 MNHEY, CDR2 SVGAGI. Here the CDR3 reads CAITTAGGTEAFF. CDR3 nucleotide sequence: TGTGCCATCACGACAGCTGGTGGCACTGAAGCTTTCTTT.

The chain has TRBV19 and TRBJ1-2, with D tentatively TRBD1 (5 bases). The CDR3 has 17 residues. V was shortened by 8 bases and J by 7 bases, with 29 bases between the two germline ends. In germline, CDR1 is LNHDA, CDR2 SQIVND (reference sequence). Written as DNA, the CDR3 is TGTGCCAGTCTTTCCTGGAATCGGGGGTCCCCGTTTTCTGGCTACACCTTC. Amino acid sequence: CASLSWNRGSPFSGYTF.

V usage is TRBV6-6 and J usage is TRBJ2-7; TRBD2 agrees at 7 bases. V gave up 6 bases and J gave up 2 bases; unmatched junction bases: 10. Germline CDR1 and CDR2: MNHNY and SVGAGI (reference sequence). This CDR3 contains 15 residues. This chain's CDR3 is CASSHMAGRPYEQYF. CDR3 nucleotide sequence: TGTGCCAGCAGCCACATGGCCGGGAGGCCCTACGAGCAGTACTTC.

V usage is TRBV6-1 and J usage is TRBJ2-7; TRBD1 matches at 8 bases. The length of the CDR3 is 15 residues. The junction had 9 bases not matched to a gene; V was cut back by 2 bases and J by 6 bases. From germline, CDR1 is MNHNS and CDR2 SASEGT. The CDR3 nucleotides read TGTGCCAGCAGTGAAAGGGGCAGGGGGCGGGTCGAGCAGTACTTC. It encodes CASSERGRGRVEQYF.

This clone was recorded only once. This chain links TRBV5-1 with TRBJ2-5, with D possibly being TRBD2 (6 bases). The germline V gene has CDR1 SGHRS and CDR2 YFSETQ. The V end was cut by 1 base, the J end by 1 base, with 8 bases between. The CDR3 extends over 14 amino acids. CDR3 bases: TGCGCCAGCAGCTTGACTAGCCCCCAAGAGACCCAGTACTTC. Translation: CASSLTSPQETQYF.

This clone was picked up a small number of times. The chain employs TRBV7-8 and TRBJ1-4; 7 bases line up with TRBD1. With V trimmed by 0 bases and J by 5 bases, 6 bases remained unmatched. The length of the CDR3 is 16 residues. CDR1 and CDR2 from the germline V gene are SGHVS and FQNEAQ. This chain's CDR3 is CASSLAPTGPNEKLFF. The CDR3 bases are TGTGCCAGCAGCTTAGCGCCGACAGGGCCAAATGAAAAACTGTTTTTT. Supplemented by reference TRBV7-8 and TRBJ1-4, the full variable domain reads GAGVSQSPRYKVAKRGQDVALRCDPISGHVSLFWYQQALGQGPEFLTYFQNEAQLDKSGLPSDRFFAERPEGSVSTLKIQRTQQEDSAVYLCASSLAPTGPNEKLFFGSGTQLSVL.

The V and J genes are TRBV10-1 and TRBJ2-7; perhaps D is TRBD1 or TRBD2 (6 bases each). This CDR3 comprises 14 residues. The V end was cut by 5 bases, the J end by 3 bases, with 14 bases between. CDR1 is WNHNN and CDR2 is SYGVQD in the germline V gene (reference sequence). CDR3: CASSRGLTNYEQYF. In DNA, the CDR3 is TGCGCCAGCAGTCGGGGGCTGACTAACTACGAGCAGTACTTC.

This clone was observed a handful of times. The chain employs TRBV4-1 and TRBJ1-2, with a tentative D call TRBD1 (5 bases). Trimming took 7 bases from V and 4 from J, leaving 16 bases between them. The CDR3 has 14 residues. Germline V gene lookup returns CDR1 MGHRA and CDR2 YSYEKL. The CDR3 here is CASNHRDELYGYTF. The CDR3 DNA reads TGCGCCAGCAACCACCGGGACGAACTCTATGGCTACACCTTC.

The genes are TRBV28 and TRBJ1-5, with D unresolved. V gave up 5 bases and J gave up 4 bases, with 6 bases separating them. The CDR3 runs 12 residues. The germline CDR1 and CDR2 sequences are MDHEN and SYDVKM. DNA of the CDR3: TGTGCCAGCAGTCCATATAATCAGCCCCAGCATTTT. It encodes CASSPYNQPQHF.

The chain is built from TRBV10-2 and TRBJ1-1; no definite D call. The V end lost 6 bases, the J end lost 6 bases, and 14 bases lay between the germline ends. The CDR3 is made up of 13 amino acids. Germline V gene sequence: CDR1 WSHSY, CDR2 SAAADI. Written as DNA, the CDR3 is TGCGCCAGCAGCGAACGGGGTGGCGCTGAAGCTTTCTTT. This encodes CASSERGGAEAFF.

The chain combines TRBV7-8 with TRBJ2-1; D perhaps matches TRBD2 (5 bases). Germline V CDR1 and CDR2: SGHVS, FQNEAQ. The CDR3 consists of 16 residues. The germline V and J ends were trimmed by 5 bases and 5 bases, with 19 bases remaining between them. The CDR3 coding sequence is TGTGCCAGCAGCCCCATGAGGGCCCAGGCCCACAATGAGCAGTTCTTC. Translated: CASSPMRAQAHNEQFF.

This chain connects TRBV11-2 to TRBJ2-5; possible D gene TRBD1, 6 bases. Trimming stripped 5 bases from V and 3 bases from J, with 13 bases between. Germline V CDR1 and CDR2: SGHAT, FQNNGV. The CDR3 is made up of 14 amino acids. The CDR3 DNA is TGTGCCAGCAGCGATCGACAGGTGGAAGAGACCCAGTACTTC. This sequence encodes CASSDRQVEETQYF.

V and J are TRBV28 and TRBJ1-5, with D possibly matching TRBD1 (5 bases). Deletions cut 10 bases from V and 2 bases from J, with 24 bases between. CDR1 and CDR2 (germline): MDHEN, SYDVKM. CDR3 length equals 17 residues. CDR3 amino acids: CATEPPGGGWGNQPQHF. CDR3 DNA sequence: TGTGCCACCGAGCCCCCTGGGGGAGGGTGGGGCAATCAGCCCCAGCATTTT.

This chain links TRBV5-4 with TRBJ2-5; a possible D gene is TRBD1 (6 bases). V lost 0 bases to trimming and J lost 5 bases, with 11 bases between them. The CDR3 has 14 amino acids. Germline V gives CDR1 SGHNT, CDR2 YYREEE (reference sequence). The CDR3 bases are TGTGCCAGCAGCTTGGCAGGGGCGAGGGAGACCCAGTACTTC. It translates to CASSLAGARETQYF.